This paragraph covers one T cell receptor (beta chain) sequence. The antigen remains unidentified. This sample stems from a study of CXCR3-negative and CXCR3-positive naive CD8 T cells. 5' RACE that incorporated UMI labels was used to prepare the TRB cDNA libraries. From the 5' RACE reads, TCRdb lists one entry per CDR3 protein and no DNA. The repertoire table contains 70,000 to 95,000 distinct CDR3 sequences. Study results and limitations: Naive cells, whether CXCR3-negative or CXCR3-positive, had similar TRBV-TRBJ usage, while memory cells differed. CXCR3-negative naive cells had less hydrophobic TRB CDR3s than did CXCR3-positive naive cells.

Triplicate sorts, a few hundred thousand cells apiece, were made for each CD8+ T cell subset. The receptor comes from a human donor in good health. Some clones in this sample may be carry-over from other donors' samples. Sequenced material: naive CXCR3- CD8+ T cells from blood. Subset described: CD45RO-CCR7+CD27+CD95- naive CD8+ T cells lacking CXCR3 (TNR3-).

CDR3 in amino acids: CASSLLAPSGANVLTF. The V gene is TRBV27, the J gene TRBJ2-6; TCRdb picks TRBD2, but there is no DNA to check that call. CDR1 and CDR2 (germline): MNHEY, SMNVEV (reference sequence). This CDR3 has 16 residues.